A single sample gave rise to the 21 T cell receptor beta chains below, sequenced in a study of CXCR3-negative and CXCR3-positive naive CD8 T cells. Libraries of TRB cDNA were made by 5' RACE and carried UMIs. One entry per CDR3 protein, without DNA, is what TCRdb gives after re-calling the 5' RACE reads. In total, the table holds 43,000 or so distinct CDR3 sequences. Specimen: naive CXCR3- CD8+ T cells from blood. Subset of the sample: CD45RO-CCR7+CD27+CD95- naive CD8+ T cells lacking CXCR3 (TNR3-). These receptors were taken from a human donor in good health. Some clones in this sample may be carry-over from other donors' samples.

The chain has TRBV7-6 and TRBJ2-3. Germline CDR1 and CDR2: SGHVS and FNYEAQ. This CDR3 comprises 15 residues. This CDR3 reads CASSPSFANTDTQYF.

This chain connects TRBV15 to TRBJ2-1; TCRdb designates TRBD1, a call that cannot be tested without DNA. Germline values: CDR1 LNHNV, CDR2 YYDKDF (reference sequence). The CDR3 is made up of 13 amino acids. The CDR3 reads CATSRFPRGEQFF. Full variable domain (remainder filled in from reference TRBV15 and TRBJ2-1): DAMVIQNPRYQVTQFGKPVTLSCSQTLNHNVMYWYQQKSSQAPKLLFHYYDKDFNNEADTPDNFQSRRPNTSFCFLDIRSPGLGDTAMYLCATSRFPRGEQFFGPGTRLTVL.

V usage is TRBV12-3 or TRBV12-4 and J usage is TRBJ1-3; with no DNA, the TCRdb D assignment of TRBD1 cannot be verified. The CDR3 totals 19 residues. The CDR3 sequence: CASSLTGQGFGAPGNTIYF.

The chain links TRBV9 to TRBJ2-7; without DNA, the TCRdb call of TRBD1 cannot be checked. This CDR3 is built from 14 residues. Germline V gene lookup returns CDR1 SGDLS and CDR2 YYNGEE. The CDR3 reads CASSVGDGSYEQYF.

The rearrangement links TRBV4-1 to TRBJ2-7; TCRdb selects TRBD1, and the lack of DNA leaves this call unchecked. The CDR3 has 15 amino acids. Germline values: CDR1 MGHRA, CDR2 YSYEKL. Here the CDR3 reads CASSHVEDRNYEQYF.

V and J are TRBV7-9 and TRBJ1-6. This CDR3 region has 14 residues. Germline CDR1 SEHNR, CDR2 FQNEAQ (reference sequence). The CDR3 reads CASSLPGYNSPLHF.

The gene calls are TRBV13 and TRBJ2-7; TCRdb's D call, TRBD1, is unchecked because there is no DNA. Germline V CDR1 and CDR2: PRHDT, FYEKMQ (reference sequence). The CDR3 loop spans 16 amino acids. The chain's CDR3 is CASTPERGRPFYEQYF.

The chain carries TRBV4-1 and TRBJ1-5. This CDR3 comprises 15 residues. Germline-derived CDR1 and CDR2 are MGHRA and YSYEKL. The CDR3: CASSHDTVATQPQHF.

The V call is TRBV20-1, the J call TRBJ1-1; with no DNA, the TCRdb D assignment of TRBD1 cannot be verified. CDR1 and CDR2 (germline): DFQATT, SNEGSKA (reference sequence). CDR3 length equals 16 residues. The CDR3 is CSANSMGQSMNTEAFF.

The chain combines TRBV10-1 with TRBJ2-1; without DNA, the TCRdb call of TRBD2 cannot be checked. Germline CDR1 WNHNN, CDR2 SYGVQD (reference sequence). The CDR3 sequence is 16 residues long. CDR3 in amino acids: CAEEGTSGGLNNEQFF.

This rearrangement joins TRBV6-5 to TRBJ2-7; no DNA is available, so the TRBD1 call from TCRdb remains unchecked. The CDR3 runs 14 residues. Germline CDR1 and CDR2: MNHEY and SVGAGI. The CDR3 spells CASSLQGLEDEQYF.

The chain recombines TRBV28 with TRBJ1-1; there is no DNA to check the TCRdb D call of TRBD1. The V gene's germline CDR1 is MDHEN and CDR2 SYDVKM. This CDR3 spans 15 amino acids. The CDR3 sequence is CASSSPLEGNTEAFF.

Here the CDR3 reads CSGGQGYEQYF. V and J are TRBV29-1 and TRBJ2-7; as DNA is missing, the TRBD1 call by TCRdb cannot be tested. The CDR3 totals 11 residues. The germline V gene has CDR1 SQVTM and CDR2 ANQGSEA.

This sequence joins TRBV28 and TRBJ1-2. The germline V gene has CDR1 MDHEN and CDR2 SYDVKM. This CDR3 is built from 15 residues. CDR3 amino acids: CASSFIGQDDYGYTF.

This chain links TRBV4-1 with TRBJ2-5; TCRdb names TRBD1, which stays unverified in the absence of DNA. This CDR3 is 17 amino acids long. The germline CDR1 and CDR2 sequences are MGHRA and YSYEKL. The CDR3 is CASSHPGTGGDQETQYF.

This sequence joins TRBV20-1 and TRBJ2-6; TCRdb lists TRBD1, though no DNA is available to test this call. The CDR3 spans 15 residues. The germline V gene has CDR1 DFQATT and CDR2 SNEGSKA (reference sequence). The CDR3 sequence is CSARDAGSGANVLTF.

This chain connects TRBV12-3 or TRBV12-4 to TRBJ2-4. The CDR3 is made up of 13 amino acids. CDR3 residues: CASSFNSKNIQYF.

The chain is built from TRBV6-2 or TRBV6-3 and TRBJ2-5. The CDR3 is 14 amino acids. CDR1 and CDR2 from the germline V gene are MNHEY and SVGEGT. CDR3: CASSKQGIQETQYF.

The V call is TRBV28, the J call TRBJ1-5. Germline V gives CDR1 MDHEN, CDR2 SYDVKM. The CDR3 contains 14 residues. The CDR3 region is CASSLQLESGPQHF.

The CDR3 loop reads CASSARDNAYNEQFF. This chain links TRBV7-9 with TRBJ2-1; the TCRdb call, TRBD2, lacks DNA for checking. In germline, CDR1 is SEHNR, CDR2 FQNEAQ (reference sequence). The CDR3 is made up of 15 amino acids.

This rearrangement joins TRBV29-1 to TRBJ2-7; the D gene TCRdb calls, TRBD2, cannot be checked with no DNA. Germline V gives CDR1 SQVTM, CDR2 ANQGSEA. The CDR3 is 14 residues long. The CDR3 loop is CSVVGRAKGYEQYF.